This T cell receptor beta chain emerged from a study of T cell responses to AZD1222 COVID-19 vaccine. The CDR3 is 13 residues long. Trimming left V 4 bases short and J 8 bases short, with 14 bases between. The germline CDR1 and CDR2 sequences are SGHTA and FQGNSA. A word on this clone: No antigen is known for it.

The repertoire was sequenced with immunoSEQ multiplex PCR; TCRdb's copy has only in-frame clones and lacks some. The sample carries about 130,000 clones, about 93% recorded once. Study-wide points: There were mostly white British donors and more females than males, and clonal diversity was possibly underestimated. Targets within unmutated variant regions were reportedly found for nearly half of spike-specific TCRs. With dominance at 160-218 and 743-854, vaccine-associated CD4 TCRs spanned spike.

Sequencing used peripheral blood, obtained on day 0 of AZD1222 vaccination. The rearrangement joins TRBV7-2 to TRBJ1-2; D is unresolved. This receptor was taken from an adult in good health. The CDR3, as DNA: TGTGCCAGCAGCTCGGGCCCTCGGGTCGGCTACACCTTC. The encoded protein is CASSSGPRVGYTF.